The sequence of this T cell receptor (beta chain) was determined in a study of identical twins. General study findings and limits: It was cross-sectional statistical analysis, not following the same donors, that the conclusions relied on. When twins shared out-of-frame alpha sequences, those sequences had excess low generation probability.

This clonotype was found a few times. Antigen unknown. Carrying unique molecular identifiers, the cDNA also gained a universal primer site through template switching. TCRdb re-called the 5' RACE reads through MiXCR, storing one row per CDR3 protein. Of 600,000 to 800,000 distinct CDR3 sequences detected, over 20% appear once; the ten largest clones hold approximately 4.5%. Another study also made use of these data, one on T cells expressing NK-cell markers.

The sequence derives from a woman aged 18-35 years in good health. Material: PBMCs.

The CDR3 sequence is CASSRDSTSEQYF. The CDR3 coding sequence is TGCGCCAGCAGCCGGGACTCGACCTCCGAGCAGTACTTC. The gene calls are TRBV5-1 and TRBJ2-7, with D possibly being TRBD2 (6 bases). The germline V and J ends were trimmed by 4 bases and 6 bases, with 14 bases remaining between them. CDR3 length equals 13 residues. Germline V CDR1 and CDR2: SGHRS, YFSETQ. Complete variable domain (other parts from reference TRBV5-1 and TRBJ2-7): KAGVTQTPRYLIKTRGQQVTLSCSPISGHRSVSWYQQTPGQGLQFLFEYFSETQRNKGNFPGRFSGRQFSNSRSEMNVSTLELGDSALYLCASSRDSTSEQYFGPGTRLTVT.